Detailed here is one T cell receptor beta chain. Its matching antigen is unknown. The record originates from a study of PD-1 blockade in mismatch repair-deficient tumors. J lost 4 bases, V lost 6 bases, and 7 bases had no gene match. The germline V gene has CDR1 MDHEN and CDR2 SYDVKM. CDR3 length: 15 amino acids. Study outcomes and limitations: Tumor-resident clones, often undetectable pretreatment in blood, expanded then contracted after pembrolizumab.

Sequencing used immunoSEQ multiplex PCR; TCRdb keeps in-frame clones, though not all of them. The sample contains tens of thousands of clones, roughly 77% of which appear only once. Sample: peripheral blood, taken 4 weeks after starting pembrolizumab. The clonotype originates from an adult with mismatch repair-deficient cancer. The V and J genes are TRBV28 and TRBJ2-3, with 10 bases identical to TRBD2. The CDR3: CASRPTGTSADTQYF. The CDR3 DNA sequence: TGTGCCAGCAGGCCAACCGGGACTAGCGCAGATACGCAGTATTTT.